The T cell receptor (beta chain) under discussion was sequenced for a study of beta chain features in type 1 diabetes. Of the isolated RNA, all was reverse transcribed, and so the sequenced material was expressed TCRB transcripts. The table came from immunoSEQ multiplex PCR; TCRdb's copy has only in-frame clones and leaves some out. Here the sample spans some 250,000 clones, roughly 13% being singletons. Trimming took off 2 bases at V and 2 bases at J, with 12 bases between the two ends. The CDR3 loop spans 15 amino acids. Germline values: CDR1 MGHRA, CDR2 YSYEKL. Study findings and constraints: Shortening that was moderate but significant affected the TCRB CDR3s of Type 1 diabetes patients in all four CD4+ subsets. More deletions and fewer insertions at VDJ junctions were found in patients with type 1 diabetes.

Comments on this clone: Its antigen is still unknown.

The gene calls are TRBV4-1 and TRBJ1-2; no firm D call. The receptor was derived from a man aged 30 to 45 with type 1 diabetes. Material: naive CD4+ T cells from blood. Here the CDR3 reads CASSQPRTLNYGYTF. The CDR3 coding sequence is TGCGCCAGCAGCCAACCGAGGACTCTCAACTATGGCTACACCTTC.